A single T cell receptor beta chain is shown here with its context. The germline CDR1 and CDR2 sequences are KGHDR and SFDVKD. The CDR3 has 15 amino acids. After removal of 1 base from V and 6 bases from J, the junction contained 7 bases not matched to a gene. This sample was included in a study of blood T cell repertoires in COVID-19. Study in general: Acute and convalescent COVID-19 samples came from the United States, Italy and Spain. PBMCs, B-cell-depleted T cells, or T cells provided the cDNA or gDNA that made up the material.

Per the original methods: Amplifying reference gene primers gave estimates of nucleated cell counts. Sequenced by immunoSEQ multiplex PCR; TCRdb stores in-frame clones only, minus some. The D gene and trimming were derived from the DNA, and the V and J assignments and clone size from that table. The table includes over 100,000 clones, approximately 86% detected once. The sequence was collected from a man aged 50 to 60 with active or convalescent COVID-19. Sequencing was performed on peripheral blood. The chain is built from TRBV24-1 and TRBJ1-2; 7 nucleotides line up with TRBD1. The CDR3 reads CATSDFPTGDHGYTF. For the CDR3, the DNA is TGTGCCACCAGTGATTTCCCTACAGGGGACCATGGCTACACCTTC.